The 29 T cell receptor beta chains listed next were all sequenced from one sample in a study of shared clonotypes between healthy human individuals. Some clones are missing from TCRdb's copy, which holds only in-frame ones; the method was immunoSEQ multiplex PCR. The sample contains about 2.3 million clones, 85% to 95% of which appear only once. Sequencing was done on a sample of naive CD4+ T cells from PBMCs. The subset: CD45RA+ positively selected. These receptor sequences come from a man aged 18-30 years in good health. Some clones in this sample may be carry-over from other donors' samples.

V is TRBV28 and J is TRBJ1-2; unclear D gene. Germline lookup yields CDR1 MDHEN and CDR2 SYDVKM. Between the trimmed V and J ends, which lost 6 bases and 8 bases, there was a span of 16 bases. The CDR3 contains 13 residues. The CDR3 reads CASRKDPSVGYTF. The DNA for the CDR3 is TGTGCCAGCAGAAAGGACCCTAGTGTGGGCTACACCTTC.

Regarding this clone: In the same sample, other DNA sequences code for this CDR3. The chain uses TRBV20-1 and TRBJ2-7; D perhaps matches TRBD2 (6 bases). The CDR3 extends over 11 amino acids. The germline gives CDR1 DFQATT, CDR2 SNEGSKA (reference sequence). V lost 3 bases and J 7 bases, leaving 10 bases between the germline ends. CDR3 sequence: CSARGLGEQYF. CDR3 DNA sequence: TGCAGTGCTAGGGGACTGGGAGAGCAGTACTTC.

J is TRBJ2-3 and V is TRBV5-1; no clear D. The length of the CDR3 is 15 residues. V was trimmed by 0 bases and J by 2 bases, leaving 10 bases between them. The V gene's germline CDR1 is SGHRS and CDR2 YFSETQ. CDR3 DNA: TGCGCCAGCAGCTTGGCCACAGCCCCCACAGATACGCAGTATTTT. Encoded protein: CASSLATAPTDTQYF.

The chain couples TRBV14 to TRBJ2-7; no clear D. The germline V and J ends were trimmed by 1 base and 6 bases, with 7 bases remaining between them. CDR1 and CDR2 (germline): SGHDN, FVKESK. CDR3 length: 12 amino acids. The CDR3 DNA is TGTGCCAGCAGCCAAGTCCCCACCGAGCAGTACTTC. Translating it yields CASSQVPTEQYF.

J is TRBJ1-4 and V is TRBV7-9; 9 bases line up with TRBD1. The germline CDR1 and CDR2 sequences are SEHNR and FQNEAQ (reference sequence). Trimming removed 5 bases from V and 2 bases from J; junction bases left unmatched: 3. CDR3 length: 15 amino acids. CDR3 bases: TGTGCCAGCAGCGCCGGACAGGGGACTAATGAAAAACTGTTTTTT. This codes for CASSAGQGTNEKLFF.

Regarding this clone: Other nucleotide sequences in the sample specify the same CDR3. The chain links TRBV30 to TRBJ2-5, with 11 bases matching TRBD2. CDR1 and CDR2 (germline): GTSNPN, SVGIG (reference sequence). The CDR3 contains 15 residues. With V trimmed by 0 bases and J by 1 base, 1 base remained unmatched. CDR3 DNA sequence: TGTGCCTGGAGTGTAGGGACTAGCGGCCAAGAGACCCAGTACTTC. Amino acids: CAWSVGTSGQETQYF.

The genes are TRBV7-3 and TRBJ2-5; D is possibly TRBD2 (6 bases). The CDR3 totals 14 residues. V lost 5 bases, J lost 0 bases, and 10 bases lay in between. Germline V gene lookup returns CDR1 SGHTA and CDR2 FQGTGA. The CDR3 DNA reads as TGTGCCAGCAGCAATGGAGGGTACCAAGAGACCCAGTACTTC. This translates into CASSNGGYQETQYF.

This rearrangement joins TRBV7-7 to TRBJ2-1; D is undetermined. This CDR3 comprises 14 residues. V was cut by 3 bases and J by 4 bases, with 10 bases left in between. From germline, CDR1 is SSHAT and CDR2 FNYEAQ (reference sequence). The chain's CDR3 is CASSFRPRYNEQFF. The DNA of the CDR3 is TGTGCCAGCAGCTTCAGACCTCGATACAATGAGCAGTTCTTC.

The CDR3 region is CASSPRYGYTF. In DNA form, the CDR3 reads TGTGCCAGCAGTCCCCGGTATGGCTACACCTTC. The V and J genes are TRBV28 and TRBJ1-2; D unresolved. Germline assignment: CDR1 MDHEN and CDR2 SYDVKM. V gave up 5 bases and J gave up 5 bases, with 6 bases separating them. The CDR3 is 11 amino acids.

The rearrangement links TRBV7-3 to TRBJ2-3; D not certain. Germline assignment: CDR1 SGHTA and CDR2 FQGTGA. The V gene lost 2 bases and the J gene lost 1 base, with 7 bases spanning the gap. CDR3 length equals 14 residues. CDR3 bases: TGTGCCAGCAGCTTATTCGGTCGCACAGATACGCAGTATTTT. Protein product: CASSLFGRTDTQYF.

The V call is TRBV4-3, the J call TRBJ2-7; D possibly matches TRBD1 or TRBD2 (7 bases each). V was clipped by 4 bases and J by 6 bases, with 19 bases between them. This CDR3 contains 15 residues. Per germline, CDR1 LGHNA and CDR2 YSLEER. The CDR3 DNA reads TGCGCCAGCAGCCGGGAAGGGGGCCGCGGGGGCGAGCAGTACTTC. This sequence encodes CASSREGGRGGEQYF.

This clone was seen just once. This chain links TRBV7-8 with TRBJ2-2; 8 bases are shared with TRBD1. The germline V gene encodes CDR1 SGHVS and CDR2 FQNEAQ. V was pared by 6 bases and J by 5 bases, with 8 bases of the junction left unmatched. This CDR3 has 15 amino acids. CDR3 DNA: TGTGCCAGCAGAGCCCGACAGGGGAAAACCGGGGAGCTGTTTTTT. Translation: CASRARQGKTGELFF. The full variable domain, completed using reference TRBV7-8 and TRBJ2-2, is GAGVSQSPRYKVAKRGQDVALRCDPISGHVSLFWYQQALGQGPEFLTYFQNEAQLDKSGLPSDRFFAERPEGSVSTLKIQRTQQEDSAVYLCASRARQGKTGELFFGEGSRLTVL.

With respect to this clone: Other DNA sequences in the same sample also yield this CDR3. Here the CDR3 DNA reads TGTGCCAGCAGCTTATTAGTGAACACTGAAGCTTTCTTT. Its protein is CASSLLVNTEAFF. The V gene is TRBV7-9, the J gene TRBJ1-1, with D uncertain. V dropped 2 bases and J dropped 0 bases, with 4 bases sitting between them. Germline values: CDR1 SEHNR, CDR2 FQNEAQ (reference sequence). The CDR3 extends over 13 amino acids.

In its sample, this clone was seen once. The DNA of the CDR3 is TGCGCCAGCAGCACCGCGACTAGCGGGAGCCGGGGTGAGCAGTTCTTC. Protein sequence: CASSTATSGSRGEQFF. The chain couples TRBV5-1 to TRBJ2-1, with TRBD2 identical over 12 bases. Germline CDR1 SGHRS, CDR2 YFSETQ. This CDR3 is built from 16 residues. V was pared by 4 bases and J by 9 bases, with 11 bases of the junction left unmatched.

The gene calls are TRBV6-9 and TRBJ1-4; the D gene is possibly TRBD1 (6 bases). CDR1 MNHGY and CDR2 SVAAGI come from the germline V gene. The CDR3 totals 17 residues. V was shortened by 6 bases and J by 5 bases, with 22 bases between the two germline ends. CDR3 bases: TGTGCCAGCAGCAAGGGATTCCACAGGGAGAAAAATGAAAAACTGTTTTTT. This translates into CASSKGFHREKNEKLFF.

The CDR3 protein is CASTAEWAYRGSPLHF. The CDR3 nucleotides read TGTGCCAGCACCGCGGAATGGGCCTATCGTGGTTCACCCCTCCACTTT. The chain carries TRBV7-8 and TRBJ1-6; no firm D call. V lost 7 bases and J lost 9, with 22 bases in between. The germline CDR1 and CDR2 sequences are SGHVS and FQNEAQ. The CDR3 runs to 16 residues.

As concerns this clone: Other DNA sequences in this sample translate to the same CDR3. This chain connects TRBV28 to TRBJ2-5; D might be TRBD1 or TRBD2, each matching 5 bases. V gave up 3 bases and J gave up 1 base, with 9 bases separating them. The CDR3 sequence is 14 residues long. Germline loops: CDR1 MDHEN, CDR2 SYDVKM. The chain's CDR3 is CASSFGGGQETQYF. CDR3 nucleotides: TGTGCCAGCAGTTTTGGTGGGGGCCAAGAGACCCAGTACTTC.

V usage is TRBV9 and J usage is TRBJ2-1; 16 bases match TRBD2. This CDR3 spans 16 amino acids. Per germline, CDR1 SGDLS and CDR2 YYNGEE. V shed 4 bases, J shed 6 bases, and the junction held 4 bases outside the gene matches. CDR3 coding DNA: TGTGCCAGCAGCCAGGGACTAGCGGGAGGGGGCAATGAGCAGTTCTTC. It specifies CASSQGLAGGGNEQFF.

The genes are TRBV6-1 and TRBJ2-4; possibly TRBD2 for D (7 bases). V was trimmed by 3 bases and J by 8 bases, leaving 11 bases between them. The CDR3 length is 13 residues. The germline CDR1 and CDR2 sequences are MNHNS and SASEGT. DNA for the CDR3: TGTGCCAGCAGTGATGGGAGGGGGGACATTCAGTACTTC. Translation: CASSDGRGDIQYF.

CDR3: CAKGSGRGSYEQYF. Written as DNA, the CDR3 is TGCGCCAAGGGGTCGGGCCGGGGGAGCTACGAGCAGTACTTC. The J gene is TRBJ2-7, the V gene TRBV4-1; tentatively, D is TRBD2 (6 bases). CDR1 is MGHRA, CDR2 YSYEKL, per germline. Between the trimmed V and J ends, which lost 10 bases and 3 bases, there was a span of 19 bases. The CDR3 totals 14 residues.

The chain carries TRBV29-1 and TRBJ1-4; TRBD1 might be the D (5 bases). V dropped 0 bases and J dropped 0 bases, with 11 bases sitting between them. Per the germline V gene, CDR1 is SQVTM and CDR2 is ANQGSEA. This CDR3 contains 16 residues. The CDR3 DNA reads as TGCAGCGTTGAAGATAACAGGTTTGCAACTAATGAAAAACTGTTTTTT. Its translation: CSVEDNRFATNEKLFF.

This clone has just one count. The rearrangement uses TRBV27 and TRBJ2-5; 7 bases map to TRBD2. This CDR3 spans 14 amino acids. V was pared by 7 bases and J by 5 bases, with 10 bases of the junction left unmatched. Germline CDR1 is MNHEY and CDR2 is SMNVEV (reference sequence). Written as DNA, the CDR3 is TGTGCCAGCAACAAGGGGCCCGGGAGGGAGACCCAGTACTTC. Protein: CASNKGPGRETQYF.

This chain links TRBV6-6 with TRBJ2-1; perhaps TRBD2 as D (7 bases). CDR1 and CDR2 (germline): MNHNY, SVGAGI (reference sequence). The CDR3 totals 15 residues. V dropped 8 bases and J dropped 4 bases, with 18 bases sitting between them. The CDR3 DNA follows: TGTGCCAGCTCGGGGGGCGTCCTTGGGTACAATGAGCAGTTCTTC. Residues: CASSGGVLGYNEQFF.

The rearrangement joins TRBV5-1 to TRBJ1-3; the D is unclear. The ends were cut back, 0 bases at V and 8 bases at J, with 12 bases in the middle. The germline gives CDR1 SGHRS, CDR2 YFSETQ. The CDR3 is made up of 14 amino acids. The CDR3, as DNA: TGCGCCAGCAGCTTGGATGGGAAGGCAGACACCATATATTTT. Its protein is CASSLDGKADTIYF.

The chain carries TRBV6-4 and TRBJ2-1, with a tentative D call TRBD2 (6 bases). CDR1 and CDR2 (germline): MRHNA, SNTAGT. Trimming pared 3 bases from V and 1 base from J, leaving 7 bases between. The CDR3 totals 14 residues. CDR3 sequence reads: CASSEEGSYNEQFF. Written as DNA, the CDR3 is TGTGCCAGCAGTGAGGAGGGTTCCTACAATGAGCAGTTCTTC.

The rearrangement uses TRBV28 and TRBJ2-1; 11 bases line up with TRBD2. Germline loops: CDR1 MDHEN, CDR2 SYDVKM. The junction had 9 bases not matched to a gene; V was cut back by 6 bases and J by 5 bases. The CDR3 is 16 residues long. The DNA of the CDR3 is TGTGCCAGCAGCCTAGCGGGAGGTGGGCCTAACAATGAGCAGTTCTTC. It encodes CASSLAGGGPNNEQFF. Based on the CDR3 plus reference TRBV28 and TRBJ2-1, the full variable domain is DVKVTQSSRYLVKRTGEKVFLECVQDMDHENMFWYRQDPGLGLRLIYFSYDVKMKEKGDIPEGYSVSREKKERFSLILESASTNQTSMYLCASSLAGGGPNNEQFFGPGTRLTVL.

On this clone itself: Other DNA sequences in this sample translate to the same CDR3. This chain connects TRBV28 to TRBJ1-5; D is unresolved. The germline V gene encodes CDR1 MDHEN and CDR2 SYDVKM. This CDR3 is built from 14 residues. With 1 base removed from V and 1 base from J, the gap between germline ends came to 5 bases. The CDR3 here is CASSLLESNQPQHF. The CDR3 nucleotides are TGTGCCAGCAGTTTATTGGAGAGCAATCAGCCCCAGCATTTT.

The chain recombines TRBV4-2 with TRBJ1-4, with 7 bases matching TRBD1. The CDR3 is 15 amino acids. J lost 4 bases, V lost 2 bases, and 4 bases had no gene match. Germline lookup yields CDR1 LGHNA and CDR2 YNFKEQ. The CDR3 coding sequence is TGTGCCAGCAGCCAAAGGGGACAGCTTAATGAAAAACTGTTTTTT. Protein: CASSQRGQLNEKLFF.

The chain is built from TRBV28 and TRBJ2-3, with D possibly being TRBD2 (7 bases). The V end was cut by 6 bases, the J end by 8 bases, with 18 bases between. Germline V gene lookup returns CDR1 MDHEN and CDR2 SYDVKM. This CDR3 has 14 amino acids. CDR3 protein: CASRTGGGSVTQYF. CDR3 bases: TGTGCCAGCAGGACTGGGGGCGGGAGTGTTACGCAGTATTTT. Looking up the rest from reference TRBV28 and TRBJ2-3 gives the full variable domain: DVKVTQSSRYLVKRTGEKVFLECVQDMDHENMFWYRQDPGLGLRLIYFSYDVKMKEKGDIPEGYSVSREKKERFSLILESASTNQTSMYLCASRTGGGSVTQYFGPGTRLTVL.